This T cell receptor (beta chain) came from a study of blood T cell repertoires in COVID-19. Study context: Acute and convalescent COVID-19 specimens originated in the United States, Italy and Spain. The analysed material was cDNA or gDNA that came from T cells, B-cell-depleted T cells, or PBMCs.

Original methodology: Using reference gene primer amplification, nucleated cell counts were estimated. Sequencing used immunoSEQ multiplex PCR; TCRdb keeps in-frame clones, though not all of them. V, J and clone size are those of that table, while D and trimming were read from the DNA. The data hold around 200,000 clones, with about 88% observed a single time. CDR1 is SGHDT and CDR2 is YYEEEE in the germline V gene. This CDR3 spans 15 amino acids. The ends lost 5 bases at V and 4 bases at J; junction bases unmatched: 8. This clone occurred once. The sequence was collected from a woman older than 75 with acute or convalescent COVID-19. What was sequenced was peripheral blood. The chain combines TRBV5-6 with TRBJ2-3; 9 positions match TRBD1. The CDR3 sequence: CASRRRDRVSDTQYF. Here the CDR3 DNA reads TGTGCCAGCAGACGCCGGGACAGGGTTTCAGATACGCAGTATTTT.